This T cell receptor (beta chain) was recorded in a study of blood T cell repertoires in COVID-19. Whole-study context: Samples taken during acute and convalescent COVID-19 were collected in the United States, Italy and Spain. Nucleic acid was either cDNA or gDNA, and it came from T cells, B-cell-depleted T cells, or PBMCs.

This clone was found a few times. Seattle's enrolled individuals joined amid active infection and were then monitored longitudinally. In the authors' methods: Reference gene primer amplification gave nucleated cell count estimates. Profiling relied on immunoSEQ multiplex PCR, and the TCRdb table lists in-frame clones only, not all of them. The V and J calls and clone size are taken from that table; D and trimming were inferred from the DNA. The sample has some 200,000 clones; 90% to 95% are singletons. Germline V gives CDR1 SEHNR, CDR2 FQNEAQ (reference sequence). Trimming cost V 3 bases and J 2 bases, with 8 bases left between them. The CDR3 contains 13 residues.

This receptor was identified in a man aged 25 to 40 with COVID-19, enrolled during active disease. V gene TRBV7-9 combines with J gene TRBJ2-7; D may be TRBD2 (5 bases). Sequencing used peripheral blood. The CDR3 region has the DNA TGTGCCAGCAGCTTTGAGGGCGCCTACGAGCAGTACTTC. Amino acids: CASSFEGAYEQYF.